Below, 11 T cell receptor beta chains from the same sample are listed, as sequenced in a study of blood T cell repertoires in COVID-19. Clones were sequenced by immunoSEQ multiplex PCR, and TCRdb holds only the in-frame ones, with some missing. The sample gives nearly 250,000 clones, approximately 82% of which show up once; around 1.8% is in the top ten. Sequencing used peripheral blood. These receptors were taken from a woman of 80 years or more with acute or convalescent COVID-19.

J is TRBJ2-3 and V is TRBV15; weak D call: TRBD2 (7 bases). V gave up 4 bases and J gave up 7 bases, with 12 bases separating them. The length of the CDR3 is 13 residues. Germline V gene sequence: CDR1 LNHNV, CDR2 YYDKDF (reference sequence). This CDR3 is CATSKGEGHTQYF. The CDR3 DNA reads as TGTGCCACCAGCAAGGGGGAGGGGCATACGCAGTATTTT.

This sequence joins TRBV5-1 and TRBJ1-1; weak D call: TRBD1 (5 bases). This CDR3 is 14 amino acids long. Between the trimmed V and J ends, which lost 0 bases and 4 bases, there was a span of 10 bases. Germline V gene data show CDR1 as SGHRS and CDR2 as YFSETQ. The CDR3 nucleotides read TGCGCCAGCAGCTTGGAGGAGGGGTCCACTGAAGCTTTCTTT. It encodes CASSLEEGSTEAFF.

The rearrangement uses TRBV4-2 and TRBJ1-2, with 9 bases matching TRBD1. With 3 bases clipped from V and 4 bases from J, the junction kept 0 bases outside the gene matches. The CDR3 loop spans 13 amino acids. Germline V gene data show CDR1 as LGHNA and CDR2 as YNFKEQ. In DNA, the CDR3 is TGTGCCAGCAGCCAGGGACAGGGCTATGGCTACACCTTC. It codes for CASSQGQGYGYTF.

This clone was counted a few times. V gene TRBV24-1 combines with J gene TRBJ2-3; D gene uncertain. The V gene's germline CDR1 is KGHDR and CDR2 SFDVKD. Trimming removed 7 bases from V and 2 bases from J, with 3 bases in between. The CDR3 runs 11 residues. The CDR3 spells CATSYTDTQYF. CDR3 sequence (DNA): TGTGCCACCAGCTACACAGATACGCAGTATTTT.

The rearrangement links TRBV19 to TRBJ2-2; no clear D. The V gene's germline CDR1 is LNHDA and CDR2 SQIVND (reference sequence). V lost 1 base and J 6 bases, leaving 9 bases between the germline ends. The CDR3 covers 14 residues. CDR3 sequence reads: CASSIARISGELFF. The CDR3 nucleotides are TGTGCCAGTAGTATAGCCAGGATCTCCGGGGAGCTGTTTTTT.

The gene calls are TRBV5-1 and TRBJ2-1; 8 positions match TRBD1. Per germline, CDR1 SGHRS and CDR2 YFSETQ. V trimming: 4 bases; J trimming: 6 bases; junction bases outside the gene matches: 15. The CDR3 sequence is 17 residues long. CDR3 protein: CASSPAGQGSPLNEQFF. The CDR3 nucleotides are TGCGCCAGCAGCCCAGCTGGACAGGGCAGTCCCCTCAATGAGCAGTTCTTC. The whole variable domain, filled in from reference TRBV5-1 and TRBJ2-1, reads KAGVTQTPRYLIKTRGQQVTLSCSPISGHRSVSWYQQTPGQGLQFLFEYFSETQRNKGNFPGRFSGRQFSNSRSEMNVSTLELGDSALYLCASSPAGQGSPLNEQFFGPGTRLTVL.

The V call is TRBV30, the J call TRBJ2-5, with a tentative D call TRBD2 (6 bases). The CDR3 runs to 12 residues. Trimming removed 4 bases at V and 6 bases at J, with 12 bases between. Germline CDR1 GTSNPN, CDR2 SVGIG (reference sequence). The CDR3 region has the DNA TGTGCCTGGAATCGCGGGACGCAGACCCAGTACTTC. Its translation: CAWNRGTQTQYF.

The rearrangement joins TRBV6-2 or TRBV6-3 to TRBJ1-1; tentatively, D is TRBD1 (5 bases). This CDR3 region has 14 residues. V gave up 6 bases and J gave up 6 bases, with 17 bases separating them. Looked up from germline, CDR1 is MNHEY and CDR2 is SVGEGT. As DNA, the CDR3 is TGTGCCAGCAGCGACACCTTCAGGGAAGCTGAAGCTTTCTTT. As protein: CASSDTFREAEAFF.

V is TRBV6-5 and J is TRBJ1-2; 8 bases match TRBD1. Germline CDR1 is MNHEY and CDR2 is SVGAGI. The CDR3 extends over 15 amino acids. V lost 4 bases and J lost 4; bases outside the gene matches: 8. The CDR3 spells CASSSPRTGIYGYTF. The CDR3 DNA reads as TGTGCCAGCAGTTCACCGAGGACAGGGATCTATGGCTACACCTTC.

This clone turned up a few times. The rearrangement uses TRBV7-9 and TRBJ1-2; D perhaps matches TRBD1 (5 bases). Germline values: CDR1 SEHNR, CDR2 FQNEAQ (reference sequence). The CDR3 has 14 residues. Trimming left V 2 bases short and J 2 bases short, with 9 bases between. DNA for the CDR3: TGTGCCAGCAGCTTATCTGCAGGGAACTATGGCTACACCTTC. Its protein product is CASSLSAGNYGYTF.

The chain uses TRBV19 and TRBJ1-5; TRBD1 matches 10 bases. CDR1 LNHDA and CDR2 SQIVND come from the germline V gene (reference sequence). The CDR3 runs 14 residues. With 6 bases clipped from V and 4 bases from J, the junction kept 3 bases outside the gene matches. This CDR3 reads CASRDRGNNQPQHF. The CDR3 DNA reads TGTGCCAGTAGGGACAGGGGGAATAATCAGCCCCAGCATTTT.